This TCR beta chain comes out of a study of shared clonotypes between healthy human individuals (dated by TCRdb to 2018 to 2020). In the study overall: The cohort included a few men and a couple of women between 18 and 49 years of age. Libraries were prepared and TCR repertoires were sequenced by different laboratories using diverse techniques, in order to increase sequencing depth and limit assay-specific biases. The study deeply sequenced blood TCR repertoires of about five healthy adults to estimate repertoire size and the extent of clonotype sharing between individuals. Per donor, three plates each were used for CD4 naive and CD4 memory, two for CD8 naive, and one for CD8 memory. Each donor's leukapheresis produced roughly between roughly 0.94 and 9.5 billion PBMCs.

The donors were healthy, HIV-negative adults who had no recently reported acute infections or vaccinations. Every donor was a Caucasian adult living in Nashville, Tennessee, USA. Magnetic negative selection was used to enrich CD4+ T cells, after which naive cells were positively selected on CD45RA and the negative fraction became the memory subset. Blood was obtained by leukapheresis, after which PBMCs were separated by Ficoll-Histopaque density gradient centrifugation and cryopreserved in liquid nitrogen vapor phase. Purity and quantity of every magnetically sorted T cell population were checked by analytical flow cytometry. Genomic DNA was isolated from each sorted fraction and quantified by UV absorbance on a Nanodrop 2000c. The full study reports these points: Rarefaction of sorted-subset datasets indicated incomplete sequencing despite the large sequencing depth. When a handful of donors were compared, the shared fraction of clonotypes was about 5% for naive CD4, approximately 3.3% for naive CD8, 2.3% for memory CD4, and around 0.37% for memory CD8. Sampling was limited to blood, and TCR repertoires in tissue likely differ from TCR repertoires in blood. Naive subsets generally had larger estimated clonotype richness than memory subsets. Pairwise subsampling led to the expectation that sequencing depth would affect the degree of clonotype sharing among donors. The genetic and exposure-history diversity represented was limited by the small number of donors. Compared with non-shared clonotypes, clonotypes shared by all four sorted-subset donors had higher generation probabilities.

From the cysteine up to the phenylalanine, the CDR3 has a length of 13 residues. Of all the DNA, just the CDR3 is kept, 39 bases in frame from base 1. In the germline V gene, CDR1 corresponds to SQVTM and CDR2 to ANQGSEA. Trimming accounts for 7 bases at V and 6 bases at J, while the number of junction bases matched to no gene is 9. Using the deep immunoSEQ assay, TCR CDR3 regions were amplified from genomic DNA by multiplex PCR. Extracted genomic DNA from each cell subset was distributed evenly across all wells of several immunoSEQ 96-well plates, and each plate was treated as a replicate. For sorted subsets, about 0.2 ug genomic DNA, equal to about 30,000 T cell genomes, was loaded into each replicate PCR. The purified libraries were quantified using a Qubit 3.0 fluorometer, sized with a Bioanalyzer 2100, and then quantified again using the KAPA Library Quantification kit. Every immunoSEQ 96-well plate was sequenced on a dedicated single-read 150-cycle Illumina NextSeq 550 flow cell. As for the authors' bioinformatics: Because the immunoSEQ output held only junctional sequences and lacked quality scores, the filtering could not match the filtering applied to full-length reads. Sequences were annotated with PyIR, a Python wrapper for IgBLAST v1.9, using IMGT germline references to assign V/J genes and CDR3. Any read was removed if the V/J assignment was weak (E-value above 1e-6), the CDR3 was missing, or the read contained stop codons, out-of-frame junctions, or ambiguous translated residues. V3J clonotypes were defined as sequences sharing the same inferred V gene, J gene, and CDR3 amino acid sequence. The percentage overlap between two repertoires was calculated by dividing the number of shared unique clonotypes by the size of the smaller repertoire. Repertoire richness was assessed with RTK rarefaction, the Chao1 estimator, and Recon v2.1 estimates of unobserved clonotypes. Generation probabilities for all TCRbeta clonotypes obtained by the gDNA method from a few donors were computed using OLGA. Sourced from immuneACCESS, this table was stored by TCRdb with only in-frame sequences that have V and J called. A share of the clones is absent; for the studies checked, an unresolved V gene accounts for under half, and the remainder has no known explanation. V and J calls and clone size follow that table, whereas D and trimming were derived from the DNA. Across this sample there are under 850,000 clones, with 55% to 80% seen only once. The top ten hold more than 1.5% of the sample.

Turning to this clone: It lacks a known antigen. The record has no base qualities; no much larger clone is one base away.

This sequence uses TRBV29-1 and TRBJ1-3, and 7 junctional nucleotides match TRBD1. This receptor was taken from a woman aged 30 to 39 in good health. The sequencing input was memory CD4+ T cells sorted from blood. In light of the paper, this sample's cell subset or site label describes: CD45RA-negative fraction. The DNA sequence is as follows: TGCAGCGCCGCGGGGACAGTGGTAAACACCATATATTTT. Its protein reads: CSAAGTVVNTIYF.